The entry that follows covers one TCR beta chain sequence. Trimming cost V 2 bases and J 12 bases; bases outside gene matches: 7. There are 14 residues in the CDR3. CDR1 is ENHRY and CDR2 is SYGVKD in the germline V gene. The data were produced by immunoSEQ multiplex PCR, yet TCRdb's version contains in-frame clones alone and is incomplete. The repertoire holds about 38,000 clones, roughly 91% seen once, with more than 0.3% in the top ten. The sample is drawn from a study of T cell changes during pregnancy in multiple sclerosis. Sequences were derived from CD4+ T cells from peripheral blood mononuclear cells, sampled after pregnancy. The receptor comes from a female donor in good health, enrolled as a control in a pregnancy study. V gene TRBV10-3 combines with J gene TRBJ2-2; 9 bases agree with TRBD1. The CDR3 here is CAISEIPGQGKLFF. DNA of the CDR3: TGTGCCATCAGTGAGATACCGGGACAGGGCAAGCTGTTTTTT.